This T cell receptor (beta chain) appears in the sequencing data of a study of blood T cell repertoires in COVID-19. Some clones are missing from TCRdb's copy, which holds only in-frame ones; the method was immunoSEQ multiplex PCR. The sample contains about 50,000 clones, roughly 89% of which appear only once. The CDR3 sequence is 16 residues long. Trimming took off 2 bases at V and 6 bases at J, with 17 bases between the two ends. Germline CDR1 and CDR2: MDHEN and SYDVKM. Sequenced: peripheral blood. The receptor's source is a woman aged 80 or over with acute or convalescent COVID-19. The chain couples TRBV28 to TRBJ1-5, with D maybe TRBD1 (5 bases). CDR3 sequence reads: CASSLMGGGGFQPQHF. The CDR3 DNA sequence: TGTGCCAGCAGTTTAATGGGCGGGGGGGGATTTCAGCCCCAGCATTTT.